The rows below give T cell receptor beta chains drawn from one sample of a study of blood T cell repertoires in COVID-19. Produced via immunoSEQ multiplex PCR; TCRdb's table is partial and in-frame only. The sample consists of some 670,000 clones, about nine tenths of them appearing once. Sequenced input: peripheral blood. The receptors derive from a woman between 18 and 30 years old with acute or convalescent COVID-19. The CDR3 runs from the conserved cysteine through the conserved F or W. The D gene is left open where the match is weak. Clone size appears in some rows only: once, few, many, or a class for an expanded clone.

TGCGCCAGCAGCCACAAGGACAGCTACGAGCAGTACTTC,CASSHKDSYEQYF,-,TRBJ2-7,TRBV5-1,-
TGTGCCAGCAGTGAACGGGTCACCGGGACAGGCTCCTATAATTCACCCCTCCACTTT,CASSERVTGTGSYNSPLHF,-,TRBJ1-6,TRBV6-1,TRBD1
TGTGCCAGCAGCCCGAGGACAGGGGCTGGGAACACTGAAGCTTTCTTT,CASSPRTGAGNTEAFF,few,TRBJ1-1,TRBV9,TRBD1
TGTGCCAGCAGCCAAGAGAGGGGGCTGTTGGATACGCAGTATTTT,CASSQERGLLDTQYF,once,TRBJ2-3,TRBV5-6,TRBD1
TGTGCCATTGGACAGGGGGACGATTATTCACCCCTCCACTTT,CAIGQGDDYSPLHF,few,TRBJ1-6,TRBV7-2,TRBD1
TGCGCCAGCAGCTTGGTGGTCCGAAAACTCTATAATTCACCCCTCCACTTT,CASSLVVRKLYNSPLHF,-,TRBJ1-6,TRBV5-1,-
TGTGCCAGTAGTACAGGGACAGGGGGAATCACTGAAGCTTTCTTT,CASSTGTGGITEAFF,-,TRBJ1-1,TRBV19,TRBD1
TGTGCCAGCAGCCTCACAGGGTTGAACACTGAAGCTTTCTTT,CASSLTGLNTEAFF,once,TRBJ1-1,TRBV2,-
TGTGCCAGCCGTAGCGGGGGGACCTCTTCTCAGTTCTTC,CASRSGGTSSQFF,-,TRBJ2-1,TRBV19,TRBD2
TGTGCCAGCAGCTTTAGTACAGGGTACGCTAATGAAAAACTGTTTTTT,CASSFSTGYANEKLFF,-,TRBJ1-4,TRBV7-9,-
TGTGCCAGCAGTGTTAGGGGGCGGATCCTCGGCGTGGATGGCTACACCTTC,CASSVRGRILGVDGYTF,-,TRBJ1-2,TRBV6-1,TRBD1
TGTGCCAGCCGAGGGGCTAGCGCCCGCTACGAGCAGTACTTC,CASRGASARYEQYF,once,TRBJ2-7,TRBV2,-
TGTGCCAGCTCACCAGGGAGCGATAATTCACCCCTCCACTTT,CASSPGSDNSPLHF,once,TRBJ1-6,TRBV18,-
TGTGCCAGTAGTAAGAGATCCCTAAACACTGAAGCTTTCTTT,CASSKRSLNTEAFF,-,TRBJ1-1,TRBV19,-
TGTGCCAGCAGCTTAGCGGGGGGGGACGGCAATGAGCAGTTCTTC,CASSLAGGDGNEQFF,-,TRBJ2-1,TRBV7-9,TRBD2
TGTGCCAGCAGCTCCGACAGGGCAGAGACCCAGTACTTC,CASSSDRAETQYF,-,TRBJ2-5,TRBV11-1,TRBD1
TGTGCCAGCAGTTACTCGATAGGGGCCGTTGGACAGCCCCAGCATTTT,CASSYSIGAVGQPQHF,-,TRBJ1-5,TRBV6-5,-
TGCGCCAGCAGTCAATCAAGGTACAGGGAACATGGCTACACCTTC,CASSQSRYREHGYTF,-,TRBJ1-2,TRBV23-1,-
TGTGCCAGCAGAAGGGGGCGGCTCGGCTACACCTTC,CASRRGRLGYTF,-,TRBJ1-2,TRBV3-1/TRBV3-2,TRBD1
TGCGCCAGCAGCCAAGGGACTAGCGGGGGCGATGAGCAGTTCTTC,CASSQGTSGGDEQFF,-,TRBJ2-1,TRBV4-3,TRBD2
TGTGCCACCAGTGACCTCTACAGGGGCGGTCAGCCCCAGCATTTT,CATSDLYRGGQPQHF,once,TRBJ1-5,TRBV24-1,TRBD1
TGTGCCAGTAGTATGGTTGACAGGATTTCCTATGGCTACACCTTC,CASSMVDRISYGYTF,once,TRBJ1-2,TRBV19,-